The 23 T cell receptor beta chains below come from one sample, sequenced in a study of CD8 T cells in ankylosing spondylitis. Study-level points and caveats: Characteristic of ankylosing spondylitis blood, it appeared, was a TCR beta motif comprising about eight highly homologous variants.

From the 5' RACE reads, TCRdb called clonotypes with MiXCR, one entry per CDR3 protein. The sample carries hundreds of thousands of distinct CDR3 sequences, roughly 12% recorded once. Antigens of these TCRs are unknown. The sequenced material came from blood, either unsorted or a sorted T cell fraction (not recorded which). The receptors here all came from a male donor with ankylosing spondylitis.

V is TRBV5-1 and J is TRBJ1-1; D is unclear. The CDR3 is 14 amino acids. V lost 4 bases and J lost 1, with 11 bases in between. Germline V gene sequence: CDR1 SGHRS, CDR2 YFSETQ. The CDR3 sequence: CASSPGVANTEAFF. Written as DNA, the CDR3 is TGCGCCAGCAGCCCTGGGGTAGCGAACACTGAAGCTTTCTTT.

This clonotype showed up just a few times. This rearrangement joins TRBV7-2 to TRBJ2-1; D call uncertain. The ends were cut back, 2 bases at V and 4 bases at J, with 6 bases in the middle. The CDR3 has 13 residues. Germline-derived CDR1 and CDR2 are SGHTA and FQGNSA. CDR3 region: CASSLSAYNEQFF. The CDR3 DNA sequence: TGTGCCAGCAGCTTATCGGCATACAATGAGCAGTTCTTC.

The chain links TRBV29-1 to TRBJ2-5; 8 bases agree with TRBD2. V gave up 3 bases and J gave up 1 base; unmatched junction bases: 7. This CDR3 has 15 residues. In germline, CDR1 is SQVTM, CDR2 ANQGSEA. As DNA, the CDR3 is TGCAGCGTTGATCCCGTAGCGGGGACCCAAGAGACCCAGTACTTC. Its translation: CSVDPVAGTQETQYF.

The CDR3 loop reads CASSVDRTRLYEQFF. In DNA form, the CDR3 reads TGTGCCAGCAGTGTCGACAGGACTAGATTGTATGAGCAGTTCTTC. This sequence joins TRBV6-1 and TRBJ2-1; D might be TRBD2 (7 bases). CDR1 MNHNS and CDR2 SASEGT come from the germline V gene. Trimming removed 4 bases from V and 8 bases from J, with 18 bases in between. The CDR3 length is 15 residues.

This clonotype was detected ten times or more. V and J are TRBV20-1 and TRBJ2-3, with TRBD2 matching 9 bases. The CDR3 is 14 amino acids. V shed 3 bases and J 4 bases; nucleotides not matched to a gene: 5. The germline gives CDR1 DFQATT, CDR2 SNEGSKA (reference sequence). CDR3 region: CSASGLAGADTQYF. Written as DNA, the CDR3 is TGCAGTGCTAGTGGTTTAGCGGGGGCAGATACGCAGTATTTT.

This clonotype was observed a few times. The V call is TRBV20-1, the J call TRBJ2-5; TRBD1 agrees at 10 bases. V shed 6 bases and J 2 bases; nucleotides not matched to a gene: 9. The length of the CDR3 is 15 residues. Germline values: CDR1 DFQATT, CDR2 SNEGSKA (reference sequence). In DNA form, the CDR3 reads TGCAGTGCCGAGCCGGGACAGGGGCCACAAGAGACCCAGTACTTC. It codes for CSAEPGQGPQETQYF.

This clonotype occurred many times. The chain couples TRBV7-2 to TRBJ1-1; D may be TRBD1 (5 bases). Germline loops: CDR1 SGHTA, CDR2 FQGNSA. Trimming stripped 3 bases from V and 0 bases from J, with 5 bases between. CDR3 length: 13 residues. CDR3 sequence reads: CASSLTVNTEAFF. For the CDR3, the DNA is TGTGCCAGCAGCTTGACAGTGAACACTGAAGCTTTCTTT.

This clonotype was seen only a few times. The gene calls are TRBV20-1 and TRBJ2-3; TRBD2 agrees at 13 bases. The germline gives CDR1 DFQATT, CDR2 SNEGSKA (reference sequence). The trim removed 1 base at V and 0 bases at J, leaving 16 bases unmatched. The CDR3 runs 21 residues. The CDR3 sequence is CSARVLLAGGSHPYSTDTQYF. The DNA for the CDR3 is TGCAGTGCTAGAGTGCTACTAGCGGGAGGGTCCCACCCATACAGCACAGATACGCAGTATTTT.

This clonotype was detected only a few times. The chain is built from TRBV5-1 and TRBJ2-7; TRBD1 agrees at 7 bases. Germline CDR1 and CDR2: SGHRS and YFSETQ. The CDR3 spans 14 residues. Unmatched junction bases numbered 7, after V lost 4 bases and J lost 3 bases. In nucleotides, the CDR3 is TGCGCCAGCAGCCAGGGGACAGCGAACTACGAGCAGTACTTC. This sequence encodes CASSQGTANYEQYF.

The chain recombines TRBV5-1 with TRBJ2-5; 9 nucleotides match TRBD1. The germline gives CDR1 SGHRS, CDR2 YFSETQ. V lost 4 bases to trimming and J lost 5 bases; unmatched junction nucleotides: 9. The CDR3 runs 15 residues. The CDR3 DNA reads as TGCGCCAGCAGCCAAGGACAGGGGCCCGGCGAGACCCAGTACTTC. Translation: CASSQGQGPGETQYF.

This clonotype has a count of ten or more. V and J are TRBV12-3 or TRBV12-4 and TRBJ1-1; D may be TRBD1 (5 bases). CDR3 length: 11 residues. V lost 3 bases and J 7 bases, leaving 6 bases between the germline ends. CDR3 amino acids: CASSFGGEAFF. The CDR3 DNA is TGTGCCAGCAGTTTTGGGGGTGAAGCTTTCTTT.

This chain uses TRBV20-1 with TRBJ2-1; 9 nucleotides match TRBD2. This CDR3 is built from 16 residues. V lost 6 bases, J lost 6 bases, and 15 bases stayed unmatched. The germline V gene has CDR1 DFQATT and CDR2 SNEGSKA (reference sequence). The DNA of the CDR3 is TGCAGTGCCAGGAGTATAGGAGCGGGAGGTCGCAATGAGCAGTTCTTC. Protein sequence: CSARSIGAGGRNEQFF.

The table lists this clonotype with many counts. The chain carries TRBV20-1 and TRBJ1-6; D possibly corresponds to TRBD1 (6 bases). Germline assignment: CDR1 DFQATT and CDR2 SNEGSKA (reference sequence). V dropped 6 bases and J dropped 9 bases, with 18 bases sitting between them. This CDR3 contains 14 residues. The DNA for the CDR3 is TGCAGTGCACACGATTGGGGGGGCAGTTCACCCCTCCACTTT. Translation gives CSAHDWGGSSPLHF.

The rearrangement uses TRBV7-9 and TRBJ1-4; D gene unclear. Trimming shortened V by 1 base and J by 8 bases, and 20 bases separated the two germline ends. CDR1 and CDR2 from the germline V gene are SEHNR and FQNEAQ (reference sequence). The CDR3 runs to 17 residues. The CDR3 loop reads CASSLGLGPKAGEKLFF. The CDR3 DNA is TGTGCCAGCAGCTTAGGGTTGGGTCCCAAAGCCGGAGAAAAACTGTTTTTT.

The J gene is TRBJ2-3, the V gene TRBV20-1; 7 nucleotides agree with TRBD2. Germline values: CDR1 DFQATT, CDR2 SNEGSKA (reference sequence). The V and J ends lost 0 bases and 0 bases, in that order; junction bases with no gene match: 9. The CDR3 runs 17 residues. The chain's CDR3 is CSARDQGGGGSTDTQYF. In DNA form, the CDR3 reads TGCAGTGCTAGAGATCAAGGCGGGGGAGGGAGCACAGATACGCAGTATTTT.

This clonotype was picked up many times. V is TRBV29-1 and J is TRBJ1-4; D may be TRBD1 (5 bases). Between the trimmed V and J ends, which lost 3 bases and 8 bases, there was a span of 16 bases. The CDR3 is made up of 14 amino acids. Germline CDR1 is SQVTM and CDR2 is ANQGSEA. In nucleotides, the CDR3 is TGCAGCGTTGAGGTCTTGGGACCAATCGAAAAACTGTTTTTT. It specifies CSVEVLGPIEKLFF.

This clonotype was picked up many times. V usage is TRBV6-5 and J usage is TRBJ1-1; D gene uncertain. The CDR3 runs to 11 residues. Per germline, CDR1 MNHEY and CDR2 SVGAGI. V lost 6 bases, J lost 8 bases, and 10 bases lay in between. CDR3 coding DNA: TGTGCCAGCAGGAACCCTCCCGAAGCTTTCTTT. Its translation is CASRNPPEAFF.

This clonotype was seen a handful of times. The V and J genes are TRBV15 and TRBJ2-1; 12 positions agree with TRBD2. CDR1 is LNHNV, CDR2 YYDKDF, per germline (reference sequence). Unmatched junction bases numbered 5, after V lost 7 bases and J lost 7 bases. This CDR3 has 14 amino acids. The DNA of the CDR3 is TGTGCCACCAAGCCGGGACTAGCGGGTAATGAGCAGTTCTTC. Protein product: CATKPGLAGNEQFF.

In its sample, this clonotype was seen a few times. This chain connects TRBV7-9 to TRBJ2-2, with TRBD2 matching 10 bases. The CDR3 consists of 17 residues. Losses at the gene ends were 0 bases for V and 2 bases for J; bases not matched to a gene: 3. Germline values: CDR1 SEHNR, CDR2 FQNEAQ (reference sequence). In nucleotides, the CDR3 is TGTGCCAGCAGCTTAGCTAGCGGGAGGAGTAACACCGGGGAGCTGTTTTTT. Its protein is CASSLASGRSNTGELFF.

This clonotype came up many times. CDR3 DNA: TGTGCCAGCAGCTTAGTACAGGGGGCGAGTGAAAAACTGTTTTTT. This sequence encodes CASSLVQGASEKLFF. This chain uses TRBV7-2 with TRBJ1-4, with 9 bases that match TRBD1. Per germline, CDR1 SGHTA and CDR2 FQGNSA. V was pared by 1 base and J by 7 bases, with 4 bases of the junction left unmatched. This CDR3 spans 15 amino acids.

The chain is built from TRBV28 and TRBJ1-5; the D gene is possibly TRBD1 (5 bases). CDR1 is MDHEN, CDR2 SYDVKM, per germline. The CDR3 covers 15 residues. The V end was cut by 3 bases, the J end by 0 bases, with 9 bases between. CDR3: CASSLTAYSNQPQHF. The CDR3 coding sequence is TGTGCCAGCAGTTTGACAGCTTATAGCAATCAGCCCCAGCATTTT.

This clonotype showed up many times. The rearrangement joins TRBV12-3 or TRBV12-4 to TRBJ1-2; 8 nucleotides align to TRBD1. The CDR3 is made up of 14 amino acids. The ends lost 6 bases at V and 5 bases at J; junction bases unmatched: 8. The CDR3 sequence: CASRQQGARYGYTF. DNA for the CDR3: TGTGCCAGCAGACAGCAGGGGGCTCGATATGGCTACACCTTC.

CDR3 coding DNA: TGTGCCAGCACGACAGGCTTGCATGGCTACACCTTC. Amino acids: CASTTGLHGYTF. The rearrangement links TRBV6-2 or TRBV6-3 to TRBJ1-2, with D perhaps TRBD1 (6 bases). V shed 7 bases and J shed 6 bases, with 12 bases lying between them. The germline V gene encodes CDR1 MNHEY and CDR2 SVGEGT. This CDR3 contains 12 residues.